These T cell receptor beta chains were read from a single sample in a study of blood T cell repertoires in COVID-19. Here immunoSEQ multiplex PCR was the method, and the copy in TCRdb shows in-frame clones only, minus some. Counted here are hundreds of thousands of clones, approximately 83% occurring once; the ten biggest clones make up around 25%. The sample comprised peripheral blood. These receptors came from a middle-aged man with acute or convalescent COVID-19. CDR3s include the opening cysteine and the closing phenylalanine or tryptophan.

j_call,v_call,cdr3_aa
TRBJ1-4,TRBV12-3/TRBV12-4,CASRKTAGEKLFF
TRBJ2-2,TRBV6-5,CASSKTGETSGELFF
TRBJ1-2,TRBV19,CASSPGDFGAEKYGYTF
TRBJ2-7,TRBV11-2,CASSFPRGLLYEQYF
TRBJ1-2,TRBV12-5,CASGLAYSGTVTNYGYTF
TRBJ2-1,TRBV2,CASTRDRLSYNEQFF
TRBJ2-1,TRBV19,CASSIAMNNEQFF
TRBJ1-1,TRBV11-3,CASSLGPGEKRNTEAFF
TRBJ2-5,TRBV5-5,CASSQQASGEETQYF
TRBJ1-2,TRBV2,CASSERAREDGYTF
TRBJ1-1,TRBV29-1,CSSRRGGTEAFF
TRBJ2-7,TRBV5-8,CASSSGLAGGSYEQYF
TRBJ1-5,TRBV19,CASSMTGINQPQHF
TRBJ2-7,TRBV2,CASRVGRTGPYEQYF
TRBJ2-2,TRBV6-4,CASSRESGGTGELFF
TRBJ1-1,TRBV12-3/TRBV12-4,CASSLRVDTEAFF